What follows describes a single T cell receptor beta chain. The CDR3 spans 18 residues. The V gene end was trimmed by 5 bases and the J gene end by 4 bases; junction bases not matched to a gene: 13. CDR1 SGHNT and CDR2 YYREEE come from the germline V gene (reference sequence). This sample was included in a study of blood T cell repertoires in COVID-19. Across the whole study: The samples span acute and convalescent COVID-19 from the United States, Italy and Spain. PBMCs, B-cell-depleted T cells, or T cells were the source of the cDNA or gDNA that made up the material.

How the authors handled the data: Reference gene primer amplification gave estimated nucleated cell counts. Clones were sequenced by immunoSEQ multiplex PCR, and TCRdb holds only the in-frame ones, with some missing. The V and J calls and clone size come from that table; D and trimming were worked out from the DNA. The table lists under 300,000 clones, roughly 90% of them singletons. The sequence was obtained from a man aged 55 to 69 with acute or convalescent COVID-19. This rearrangement joins TRBV5-4 to TRBJ2-6; 9 positions agree with TRBD2. The source material was peripheral blood. DNA for the CDR3: TGTGCCAGCAGAGTCGGGGTAGCGGGAGTTTCAGGGGCCAACGTCCTGACTTTC. It is translated as CASRVGVAGVSGANVLTF.